The entry below gives a single TCR beta chain sequence along with its context. This specimen belongs to a study of OX40 agonist ivuxolimab in advanced cancers. Germline loops: CDR1 SNHLY, CDR2 FYNNEI. V shed 4 bases and J shed 1 base, with 11 bases lying between them. This CDR3 comprises 15 residues. Repertoires were generated with immunoSEQ multiplex PCR, while TCRdb's copy carries only in-frame clones and drops some. Found here are tens of thousands of clones, around 87% of them singletons; the top ten hold about 1.2%. Drawing of blood for sampling happened at baseline, at cycle 4 day 1, and at cycle 7 day 1.

The specimen was CD4+ or CD8+ T cells sorted from blood, collected in a trial of the OX40 agonist ivuxolimab. This TCR was recovered from an adult with an advanced solid tumor such as melanoma, head and neck, liver or kidney cancer. The J gene is TRBJ1-3, the V gene TRBV2; no definite D call. CDR3 in amino acids: CASSVVFGSGNTIYF. CDR3 DNA: TGTGCCAGCAGTGTAGTCTTTGGTTCTGGAAACACCATATATTTT. The full variable domain, completed using reference TRBV2 and TRBJ1-3, is EPEVTQTPSHQVTQMGQEVILRCVPISNHLYFYWYRQILGQKVEFLVSFYNNEISEKSEIFDDQFSVERPDGSNFTLKIRSTKLEDSAMYFCASSVVFGSGNTIYFGEGSWLTVV.